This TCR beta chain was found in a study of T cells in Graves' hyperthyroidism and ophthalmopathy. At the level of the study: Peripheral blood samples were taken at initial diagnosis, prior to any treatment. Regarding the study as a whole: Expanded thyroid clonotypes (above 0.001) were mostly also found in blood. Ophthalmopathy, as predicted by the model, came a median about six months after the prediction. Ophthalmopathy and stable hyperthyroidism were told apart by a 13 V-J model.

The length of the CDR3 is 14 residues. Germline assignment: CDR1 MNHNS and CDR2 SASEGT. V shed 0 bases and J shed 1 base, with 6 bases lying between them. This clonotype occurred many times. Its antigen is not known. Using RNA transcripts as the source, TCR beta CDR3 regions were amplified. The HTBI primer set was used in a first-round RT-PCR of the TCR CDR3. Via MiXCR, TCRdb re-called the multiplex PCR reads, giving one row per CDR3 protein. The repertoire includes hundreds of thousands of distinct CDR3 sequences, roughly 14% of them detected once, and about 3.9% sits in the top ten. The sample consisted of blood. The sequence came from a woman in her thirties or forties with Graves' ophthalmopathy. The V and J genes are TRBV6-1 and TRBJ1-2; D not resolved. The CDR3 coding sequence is TGTGCCAGCAGTGAAGCTGGATATAACTATGGCTACACCTTC. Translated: CASSEAGYNYGYTF.